This note documents a single TCR beta chain sequence. This record belongs to a study of PD-L1 blockade in urothelial cancer. Generated by immunoSEQ multiplex PCR, the TCRdb table keeps only in-frame clones and is missing some. The table has about 38,000 clones, about 89% seen once; the top ten hold over 1.5%. CDR3 size: 14 residues. V shed 3 bases and J 7 bases; nucleotides not matched to a gene: 9. CDR1 is SGDLS and CDR2 is YYNGEE in the germline V gene. The genes are TRBV9 and TRBJ2-5; 7 bases are shared with TRBD2. The clonotype was recovered from a man aged 60-69 years with urothelial cancer. The sample in question was PBMCs, obtained around atezolizumab (anti-PD-L1) treatment. This CDR3 reads CASSERGPGGTQYF. The CDR3 DNA is TGTGCCAGCAGCGAGCGGGGACCGGGGGGGACCCAGTACTTC.